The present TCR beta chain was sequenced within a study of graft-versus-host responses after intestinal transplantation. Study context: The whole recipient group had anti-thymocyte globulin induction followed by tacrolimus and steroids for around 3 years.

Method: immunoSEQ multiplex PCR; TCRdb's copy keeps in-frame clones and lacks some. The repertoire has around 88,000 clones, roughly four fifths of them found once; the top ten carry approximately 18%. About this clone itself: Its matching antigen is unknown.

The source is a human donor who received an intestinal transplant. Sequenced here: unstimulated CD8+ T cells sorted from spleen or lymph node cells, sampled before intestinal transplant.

In DNA, the CDR3 is TGTGCCAGCAGTGGATGGCATAGCAATCAGCCCCAGCATTTT. It specifies CASSGWHSNQPQHF. The rearrangement joins TRBV6-1 to TRBJ1-5; no definite D call. CDR3 length: 14 residues. Germline V gene lookup returns CDR1 MNHNS and CDR2 SASEGT. Trimming removed 4 bases at V and 0 bases at J, with 7 bases between.